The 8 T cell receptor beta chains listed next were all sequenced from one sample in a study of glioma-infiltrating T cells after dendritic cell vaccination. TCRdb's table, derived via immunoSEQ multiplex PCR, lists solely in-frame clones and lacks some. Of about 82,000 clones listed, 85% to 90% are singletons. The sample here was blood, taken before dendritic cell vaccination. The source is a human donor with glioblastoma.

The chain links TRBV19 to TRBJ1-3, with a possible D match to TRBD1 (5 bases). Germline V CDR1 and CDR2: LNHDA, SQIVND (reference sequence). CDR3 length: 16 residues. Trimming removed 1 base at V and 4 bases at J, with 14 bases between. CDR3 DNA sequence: TGTGCCAGTAGTATAGGCCCCAGGGTTCTGGGAAACACCATATATTTT. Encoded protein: CASSIGPRVLGNTIYF.

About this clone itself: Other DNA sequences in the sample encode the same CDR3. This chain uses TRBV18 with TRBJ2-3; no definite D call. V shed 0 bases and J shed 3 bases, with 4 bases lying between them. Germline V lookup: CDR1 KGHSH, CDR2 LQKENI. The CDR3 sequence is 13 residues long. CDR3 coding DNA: TGTGCCAGCTCACCACCTAGTACAGATACGCAGTATTTT. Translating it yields CASSPPSTDTQYF.

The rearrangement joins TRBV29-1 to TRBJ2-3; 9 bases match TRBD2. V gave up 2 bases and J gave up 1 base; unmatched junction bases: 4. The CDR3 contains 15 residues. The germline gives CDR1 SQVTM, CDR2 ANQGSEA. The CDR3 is CSVEPTSGRTDTQYF. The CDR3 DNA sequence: TGCAGCGTTGAACCCACTAGCGGGCGCACAGATACGCAGTATTTT.

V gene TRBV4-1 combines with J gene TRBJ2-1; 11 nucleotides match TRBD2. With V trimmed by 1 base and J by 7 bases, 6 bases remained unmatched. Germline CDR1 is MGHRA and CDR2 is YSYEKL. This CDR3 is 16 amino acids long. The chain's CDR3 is CASSQGLAGIANEQFF. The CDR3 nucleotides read TGCGCCAGCAGCCAAGGACTAGCGGGAATAGCGAATGAGCAGTTCTTC.

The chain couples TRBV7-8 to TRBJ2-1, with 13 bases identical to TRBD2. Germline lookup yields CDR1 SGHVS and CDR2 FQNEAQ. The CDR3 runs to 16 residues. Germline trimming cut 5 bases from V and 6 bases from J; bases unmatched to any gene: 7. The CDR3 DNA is TGTGCCAGCAGCCTCCGACTAGCGGGAGGCAGCAATGAGCAGTTCTTC. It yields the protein CASSLRLAGGSNEQFF.

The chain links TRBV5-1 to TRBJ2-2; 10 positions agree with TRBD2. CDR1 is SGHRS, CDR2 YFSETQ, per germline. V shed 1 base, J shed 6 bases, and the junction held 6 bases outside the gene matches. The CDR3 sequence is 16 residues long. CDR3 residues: CASSLTSGNPPGELFF. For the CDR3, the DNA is TGCGCCAGCAGCTTGACTAGCGGGAACCCCCCCGGGGAGCTGTTTTTT.

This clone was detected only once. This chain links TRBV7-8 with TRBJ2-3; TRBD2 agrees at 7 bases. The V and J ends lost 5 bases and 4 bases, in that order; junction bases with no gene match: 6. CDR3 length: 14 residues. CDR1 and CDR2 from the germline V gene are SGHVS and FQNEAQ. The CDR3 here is CASSPGLVSDTQYF. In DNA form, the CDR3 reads TGTGCCAGCAGCCCCGGACTAGTCTCAGATACGCAGTATTTT.

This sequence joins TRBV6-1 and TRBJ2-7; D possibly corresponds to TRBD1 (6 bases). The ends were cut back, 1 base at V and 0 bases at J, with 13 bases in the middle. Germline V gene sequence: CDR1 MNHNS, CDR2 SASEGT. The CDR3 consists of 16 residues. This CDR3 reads CASSEVAGAPSYEQYF. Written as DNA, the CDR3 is TGTGCCAGCAGTGAAGTGGCAGGGGCCCCCTCCTACGAGCAGTACTTC.